The 28 T cell receptor beta chains given below trace back to one sample, sequenced in a study of shared clonotypes between healthy human individuals. Only CD45RO-negative cells positively selected for CCR7 counted as naive CD8 cells, so terminally differentiated effector memory CD45RA+ cells were excluded. The protocol was immunoSEQ multiplex PCR, while the TCRdb copy is restricted to in-frame clones and leaves out a portion. This repertoire shows more than 2 million clones, 80% to 95% found once; its top ten account for around 1.7%. What was sequenced was naive CD8+ T cells from PBMCs. Receptor source: a man younger than 35 in good health. Some clones in this sample may be carry-over from other donors' samples.

CDR3 DNA: TGTGCCAGCACCCCCCGGACGGGAGGAAGGTACAATGAGCAGTTCTTC. Translating it yields CASTPRTGGRYNEQFF. The chain joins TRBV11-2 to TRBJ2-1, with 7 bases lining up with TRBD2. This CDR3 contains 16 residues. Germline V gene sequence: CDR1 SGHAT, CDR2 FQNNGV. Losses at the gene ends were 7 bases for V and 4 bases for J; bases not matched to a gene: 13.

The J gene is TRBJ2-7, the V gene TRBV5-1; TRBD2 is a possible D gene (5 bases). V lost 0 bases, J lost 0 bases, and 10 bases lay in between. This CDR3 comprises 15 residues. Looked up from germline, CDR1 is SGHRS and CDR2 is YFSETQ. CDR3: CASSLGESYSYEQYF. As DNA, the CDR3 is TGCGCCAGCAGCTTGGGGGAGAGTTACTCCTACGAGCAGTACTTC. Full variable domain (remainder filled in from reference TRBV5-1 and TRBJ2-7): KAGVTQTPRYLIKTRGQQVTLSCSPISGHRSVSWYQQTPGQGLQFLFEYFSETQRNKGNFPGRFSGRQFSNSRSEMNVSTLELGDSALYLCASSLGESYSYEQYFGPGTRLTVT.

Only a few counts were recorded for this clone. The chain recombines TRBV20-1 with TRBJ1-2; no clear D. The CDR3 has 10 amino acids. The germline V gene has CDR1 DFQATT and CDR2 SNEGSKA (reference sequence). This CDR3 is CSPASTGYTF. The CDR3 DNA reads TGCAGCCCAGCTTCGACGGGCTACACCTTC.

The chain is built from TRBV5-1 and TRBJ2-1, with TRBD2 matching over 7 bases. The germline V gene has CDR1 SGHRS and CDR2 YFSETQ. The CDR3 covers 17 residues. Trimming removed 2 bases from V and 6 bases from J; junction bases left unmatched: 14. In DNA form, the CDR3 reads TGCGCCAGCAGCTTCCGGTTAGCGGGTCTACTCCCCAATGAGCAGTTCTTC. Its translation is CASSFRLAGLLPNEQFF.

The sample holds one count of this clone. The J gene is TRBJ2-7, the V gene TRBV9; tentative D call: TRBD1 (7 bases). The germline V gene encodes CDR1 SGDLS and CDR2 YYNGEE. The CDR3 is 15 amino acids. The ends were cut back, 5 bases at V and 9 bases at J, with 24 bases in the middle. The CDR3 loop is CASSPGGTPLGGQYF. CDR3 DNA: TGTGCCAGCAGTCCAGGGGGGACCCCACTCGGCGGGCAGTACTTC.

The chain carries TRBV29-1 and TRBJ2-5, with no clear D. Trimming left V 3 bases short and J 5 bases short, with 10 bases between. Germline lookup yields CDR1 SQVTM and CDR2 ANQGSEA. CDR3 size: 12 residues. The CDR3 reads CSVDLSYETQYF. The CDR3 coding sequence is TGCAGCGTTGATTTAAGTTATGAGACCCAGTACTTC.

This chain uses TRBV28 with TRBJ1-1; 7 bases fit TRBD1. J lost 8 bases, V lost 1 base, and 4 bases had no gene match. Germline V CDR1 and CDR2: MDHEN, SYDVKM. The CDR3 extends over 13 amino acids. CDR3 protein: CASSLYSGQEAFF. The CDR3 region has the DNA TGTGCCAGCAGTTTATACTCGGGACAGGAAGCTTTCTTT.

The chain joins TRBV9 to TRBJ2-7, with D perhaps matching TRBD1 or TRBD2 (5 bases each). Trimming cost V 4 bases and J 3 bases, with 14 bases left between them. Germline CDR1 reads SGDLS; CDR2 reads YYNGEE. This CDR3 spans 14 amino acids. In DNA, the CDR3 is TGTGCCAGCAGCCCCACCGGGACCTTCTACGAGCAGTACTTC. This encodes CASSPTGTFYEQYF.

This chain joins TRBV7-2 and TRBJ2-3; 14 nucleotides match TRBD2. There are 16 residues in the CDR3. V shed 3 bases and J 6 bases; nucleotides not matched to a gene: 5. The germline V gene encodes CDR1 SGHTA and CDR2 FQGNSA. The CDR3 DNA reads as TGTGCCAGCAGCTTGACTAGCGGGAGGGTTCGGGATACGCAGTATTTT. This codes for CASSLTSGRVRDTQYF.

The sample holds one count of this clone. The chain uses TRBV10-2 and TRBJ2-7; 10 positions match TRBD2. This CDR3 is built from 15 residues. V shed 7 bases, J shed 7 bases, and the junction held 13 bases outside the gene matches. Germline values: CDR1 WSHSY, CDR2 SAAADI. This chain's CDR3 is CASNLLAGTSGEQYF. The CDR3, as DNA: TGCGCCAGCAACCTACTAGCGGGGACATCGGGAGAGCAGTACTTC.

The V gene is TRBV29-1, the J gene TRBJ2-5, with 10 bases lining up with TRBD2. The end of the DNA aligns better with TRBJ2-7, so the J call may be wrong. CDR3 length: 16 amino acids. In germline, CDR1 is SQVTM, CDR2 ANQGSEA. CDR3 sequence (DNA): TGCAGCGTTGAACAAAACCGAGCGGGAGGGACCTACGAGCAGTACTTC. It yields the protein CSVEQNRAGGTYEQYF.

The chain couples TRBV5-4 to TRBJ1-5; D is possibly TRBD1 (5 bases). V was clipped by 4 bases and J by 6 bases, with 17 bases between them. The germline V gene has CDR1 SGHNT and CDR2 YYREEE (reference sequence). The CDR3 is 15 residues long. CDR3 loop: CASSLGTGGGQPQHF. The DNA of the CDR3 is TGTGCCAGCAGCCTCGGGACGGGCGGGGGTCAGCCCCAGCATTTT.

On this clone itself: This same CDR3 is encoded by further DNA sequences in the sample. J is TRBJ2-5 and V is TRBV27, with 11 nucleotides matching TRBD2. From germline, CDR1 is MNHEY and CDR2 SMNVEV (reference sequence). The CDR3 length is 15 residues. Trimming at V came to 5 bases and at J to 2 bases, leaving 4 bases not matched to a gene. The CDR3 loop reads CASSPGTSGQETQYF. CDR3 DNA: TGTGCCAGCAGTCCTGGGACTAGCGGACAAGAGACCCAGTACTTC.

A word on this clone: This CDR3 is also generated by other DNA sequences in the sample. V is TRBV4-1 and J is TRBJ2-7; TRBD2 agrees at 7 bases. Germline V gene lookup returns CDR1 MGHRA and CDR2 YSYEKL. The CDR3 is 15 amino acids. The junction had 3 bases not matched to a gene; V was cut back by 1 base and J by 0 bases. The CDR3 DNA reads as TGCGCCAGCAGCCAAGGGCGGGGGAGCTCCTACGAGCAGTACTTC. Amino acids: CASSQGRGSSYEQYF.

V usage is TRBV6-5 and J usage is TRBJ2-7; tentatively, D is TRBD2 (6 bases). This CDR3 comprises 15 residues. CDR1 and CDR2 from the germline V gene are MNHEY and SVGAGI. Trimming stripped 5 bases from V and 2 bases from J, with 16 bases between. The CDR3 here is CASSPRDFMTYEQYF. The CDR3 DNA reads as TGTGCCAGCAGTCCCAGGGACTTTATGACCTACGAGCAGTACTTC.

The chain combines TRBV5-5 with TRBJ2-7; 8 nucleotides line up with TRBD1. V was clipped by 3 bases and J by 5 bases; unmatched bases: 13. CDR1 and CDR2 from the germline V gene are SGHKS and YYEKEE (reference sequence). The CDR3 length is 16 residues. In DNA form, the CDR3 reads TGTGCCAGCAGCTGGGCAGGGGGCTTTAATCCTAACGAGCAGTACTTC. Encoded protein: CASSWAGGFNPNEQYF.

The gene calls are TRBV9 and TRBJ2-2, with 9 bases lining up with TRBD2. Looked up from germline, CDR1 is SGDLS and CDR2 is YYNGEE. The CDR3 runs to 14 residues. After removal of 6 bases from V and 4 bases from J, the junction contained 4 bases not matched to a gene. The CDR3 is CASKASGTTGELFF. The CDR3 coding sequence is TGTGCCAGCAAGGCTAGCGGGACCACCGGGGAGCTGTTTTTT.

The chain employs TRBV7-8 and TRBJ1-4; D uncertain. Trimming removed 1 base at V and 7 bases at J, with 10 bases between. CDR1 is SGHVS and CDR2 is FQNEAQ in the germline V gene. The CDR3 runs 14 residues. The CDR3 region is CASSLVSFTEKLFF. Written as DNA, the CDR3 is TGTGCCAGCAGCTTAGTTTCATTTACTGAAAAACTGTTTTTT.

The chain couples TRBV4-3 to TRBJ1-2; 8 bases match TRBD1. The V gene's germline CDR1 is LGHNA and CDR2 YSLEER. V shed 0 bases and J 0 bases; nucleotides not matched to a gene: 6. The CDR3 is made up of 17 amino acids. DNA of the CDR3: TGCGCCAGCAGCCAAGATCCTACGACAGGGGCTAACTATGGCTACACCTTC. Amino acid sequence: CASSQDPTTGANYGYTF.

Details on this clone: Other DNA sequences in this specimen translate into the identical CDR3. This sequence joins TRBV27 and TRBJ2-7, with 9 bases matching TRBD1. V was clipped by 5 bases and J by 5 bases; unmatched bases: 4. Germline assignment: CDR1 MNHEY and CDR2 SMNVEV (reference sequence). The CDR3 sequence is 13 residues long. This CDR3 is CASSLTGGHEQYF. In DNA form, the CDR3 reads TGTGCCAGCAGTCTGACAGGGGGGCACGAGCAGTACTTC.

This chain uses TRBV20-1 with TRBJ2-1; D ambiguous. Trimming pared 4 bases from V and 7 bases from J, leaving 5 bases between. The CDR3 runs 10 residues. Germline values: CDR1 DFQATT, CDR2 SNEGSKA (reference sequence). The CDR3 reads CSAIENEQFF. CDR3 sequence (DNA): TGCAGTGCTATTGAAAATGAGCAGTTCTTC.

The J gene is TRBJ2-7, the V gene TRBV4-3; no clear D. Trimming shortened V by 0 bases and J by 2 bases, and 8 bases separated the two germline ends. This CDR3 region has 14 residues. CDR1 and CDR2 (germline): LGHNA, YSLEER. CDR3 coding DNA: TGCGCCAGCAGCCAAGAAGCCGGACCCTACGAGCAGTACTTC. It yields the protein CASSQEAGPYEQYF.

The chain carries TRBV28 and TRBJ2-7; 12 nucleotides agree with TRBD2. The CDR3 spans 17 residues. Germline CDR1 reads MDHEN; CDR2 reads SYDVKM. V lost 3 bases, J lost 1 base, and 7 bases stayed unmatched. The CDR3 sequence: CASSLTSGSPLSYEQYF. In DNA form, the CDR3 reads TGTGCCAGCAGTTTGACTAGCGGGAGCCCCCTATCCTACGAGCAGTACTTC.

This chain uses TRBV19 with TRBJ2-1; possibly TRBD2 for D (5 bases). CDR3 length: 16 residues. CDR1 is LNHDA, CDR2 SQIVND, per germline (reference sequence). The germline V and J ends were trimmed by 5 bases and 1 base, with 15 bases remaining between them. DNA for the CDR3: TGTGCCAGTAGTCCTACCCGGTGGGAGTCCTACAATGAGCAGTTCTTC. It yields the protein CASSPTRWESYNEQFF. The whole variable domain, filled in from reference TRBV19 and TRBJ2-1, reads DGGITQSPKYLFRKEGQNVTLSCEQNLNHDAMYWYRQDPGQGLRLIYYSQIVNDFQKGDIAEGYSVSREKKESFPLTVTSAQKNPTAFYLCASSPTRWESYNEQFFGPGTRLTVL.

This clone occurred once. V is TRBV4-1 and J is TRBJ2-7; D unresolved. Germline V lookup: CDR1 MGHRA, CDR2 YSYEKL. V lost 1 base and J 3 bases, leaving 16 bases between the germline ends. There are 16 residues in the CDR3. In DNA form, the CDR3 reads TGCGCCAGCAGCCAAGTGAGTGACGCAAACCGCTACGAGCAGTACTTC. Translation: CASSQVSDANRYEQYF.

This chain links TRBV7-9 with TRBJ2-3, with 16 bases matching TRBD2. This CDR3 spans 19 amino acids. The junction had 9 bases not matched to a gene; V was cut back by 6 bases and J by 0 bases. The V gene's germline CDR1 is SEHNR and CDR2 FQNEAQ (reference sequence). CDR3 DNA: TGTGCCAGCAGGACCGGGACTAGCGGGAGGGATGAAAGCACAGATACGCAGTATTTT. The encoded protein is CASRTGTSGRDESTDTQYF.

The chain is built from TRBV4-1 and TRBJ2-2; 9 nucleotides agree with TRBD2. V was clipped by 6 bases and J by 6 bases; unmatched bases: 8. The V gene's germline CDR1 is MGHRA and CDR2 YSYEKL. This CDR3 has 15 amino acids. The CDR3 region has the DNA TGCGCCAGCAGGTCCCCGGGACTAGCCCCCGGGGAGCTGTTTTTT. Its protein product is CASRSPGLAPGELFF.

The chain combines TRBV7-9 with TRBJ2-1; 8 nucleotides agree with TRBD2. The CDR3 runs 16 residues. V lost 5 bases to trimming and J lost 6 bases; unmatched junction nucleotides: 12. Germline V lookup: CDR1 SEHNR, CDR2 FQNEAQ (reference sequence). The CDR3 coding sequence is TGTGCCAGCAGCACACCGGGACTAGGCCCCTCCAATGAGCAGTTCTTC. Protein product: CASSTPGLGPSNEQFF.